Sequencing of this TCR beta chain was carried out in a study of T cell repertoires in ileal Crohn's disease. Study background: About half received postoperative treatment, about a dozen with thiopurines and approximately 19 anti-TNF.

Sequenced by immunoSEQ multiplex PCR; TCRdb stores in-frame clones only, minus some. The sample holds about 3,800 clones, around 85% seen once. This clone was observed a few times. Because the CDR3 is missing its conserved closing phenylalanine or tryptophan, this is likely a read error. The DNA is omitted, as the CDR3 cannot be located on it reliably, and the CDR3 follows TCRdb's listing. The CDR3 region is 13 residues in length, termini included. The TCR sequence derives from an adult with Crohn's disease. The specimen sequenced was ileal tissue. J is TRBJ2-7 and V is TRBV23-1; the table's D call TRBD1 went unverified against the DNA. TRBV23-1 is placed among ORFs of uncertain function. The CDR3 protein is CASSQSVGRPGVL.